This TCR beta chain stems from a study of OX40 agonist ivuxolimab in advanced cancers. About the research overall: The eligibility criteria allowed prior anti-PD-1, anti-PD-L1 or anti-CTLA-4 therapy, and under 50% had some. Study-level results: CD8+ T cells (on average) carried more expanded clones than CD4+ T cells. Near-lowest levels of clonal expansion characterized partial responders at 0.1-3.0 mg/kg.

Regarding this clone: Its antigen is currently unknown.

The data were produced by immunoSEQ multiplex PCR, yet TCRdb's version contains in-frame clones alone and is incomplete. The sample holds fewer than 80,000 clones; roughly 90% are singletons and the top ten take about 2%. This specimen consisted of CD4+ or CD8+ T cells sorted from blood, obtained in a trial of the OX40 agonist ivuxolimab. The receptor's source is an adult with an advanced solid tumor such as melanoma, head and neck, liver or kidney cancer.

CDR3 coding DNA: TGTGCCAGTAGTGATACTAGCGGGAGGGCCTACAATGAGCAGTTCTTC. Translated, it gives CASSDTSGRAYNEQFF. The chain has TRBV19 and TRBJ2-1; 13 bases agree with TRBD2. Germline lookup yields CDR1 LNHDA and CDR2 SQIVND (reference sequence). Germline trimming cut 5 bases from V and 2 bases from J; bases unmatched to any gene: 3. The length of the CDR3 is 16 residues.